One sample yielded the 2 T cell receptor beta chains listed below, sequenced in a study of blood T cell repertoires in COVID-19. Repertoires were generated with immunoSEQ multiplex PCR, while TCRdb's copy carries only in-frame clones and drops some. This sample carries some 150,000 clones, 85% to 90% of them seen once, and the ten largest clones take over 1.5%. The material sequenced was peripheral blood. The receptors derive from a woman aged 55-75 years with acute or convalescent COVID-19.

This chain connects TRBV7-3 to TRBJ1-1, with D maybe TRBD1 (5 bases). CDR3 size: 14 residues. The V gene's germline CDR1 is SGHTA and CDR2 FQGTGA. V was cut by 5 bases and J by 4 bases, with 14 bases left in between. The CDR3 region is CASSGQGFTTEAFF. CDR3 nucleotides: TGTGCCAGCAGCGGCCAGGGTTTTACCACTGAAGCTTTCTTT. Looking up the rest from reference TRBV7-3 and TRBJ1-1 gives the full variable domain: GAGVSQTPSNKVTEKGKYVELRCDPISGHTALYWYRQSLGQGPEFLIYFQGTGAADDSGLPNDRFFAVRPEGSVSTLKIQRTERGDSAVYLCASSGQGFTTEAFFGQGTRLTVV.

V and J are TRBV11-2 and TRBJ2-2; perhaps TRBD2 as D (5 bases). The length of the CDR3 is 13 residues. Germline V gives CDR1 SGHAT, CDR2 FQNNGV. V lost 4 bases, J lost 6 bases, and 9 bases lay in between. In DNA form, the CDR3 reads TGTGCCAGCAGCTGGAGCGGTCCCGGGGAGCTGTTTTTT. As protein: CASSWSGPGELFF.